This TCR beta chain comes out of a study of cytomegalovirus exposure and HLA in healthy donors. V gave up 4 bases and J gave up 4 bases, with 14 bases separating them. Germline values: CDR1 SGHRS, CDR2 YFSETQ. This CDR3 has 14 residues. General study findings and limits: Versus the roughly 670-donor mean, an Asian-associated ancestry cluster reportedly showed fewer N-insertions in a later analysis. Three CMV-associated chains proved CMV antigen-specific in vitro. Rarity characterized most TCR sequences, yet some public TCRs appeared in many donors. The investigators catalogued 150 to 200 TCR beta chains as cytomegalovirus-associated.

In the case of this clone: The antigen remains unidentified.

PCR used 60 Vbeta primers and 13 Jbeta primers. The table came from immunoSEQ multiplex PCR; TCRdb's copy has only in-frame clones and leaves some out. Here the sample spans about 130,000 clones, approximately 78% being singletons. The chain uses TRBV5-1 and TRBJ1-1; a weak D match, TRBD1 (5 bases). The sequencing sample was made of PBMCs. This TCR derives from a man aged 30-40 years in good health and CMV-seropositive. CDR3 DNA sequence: TGCGCCAGCAGCCCTGGGGTGGGGGGCACTGAAGCTTTCTTT. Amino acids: CASSPGVGGTEAFF.